The next 31 T cell receptor beta chains were all read from a single sample in a study of PD-1 blockade in classical Hodgkin lymphoma. Produced via immunoSEQ multiplex PCR; TCRdb's table is partial and in-frame only. The data contain 6,700 or so clones, around 73% of them singletons. Regarding time point: cycle 4 day 1 (C4D1), after five to seven weeks of nivolumab. Each of the patients experienced relapse following autologous stem cell transplantation, and their brentuximab vedotin exposure differed. After thawing, PBMCs were subjected to magnetic negative selection to isolate CD8+ T cells. Material: CD8+ T cells from blood, obtained before the fourth cycle of nivolumab. All receptors derive from a human donor with classical Hodgkin lymphoma.

The V gene is TRBV6-5, the J gene TRBJ2-3; a weak D match, TRBD2 (6 bases). Trimming removed 7 bases at V and 0 bases at J, with 14 bases between. The CDR3 loop spans 15 amino acids. The V gene's germline CDR1 is MNHEY and CDR2 SVGAGI. Here the CDR3 reads CASTMGGYSTDTQYF. DNA for the CDR3: TGTGCCAGCACCATGGGGGGTTATAGCACAGATACGCAGTATTTT.

The V gene is TRBV30, the J gene TRBJ2-2; D may correspond to TRBD1 or TRBD2 (5 bases each). The V gene's germline CDR1 is GTSNPN and CDR2 SVGIG (reference sequence). Trimming removed 5 bases at V and 2 bases at J, with 15 bases between. This CDR3 spans 15 amino acids. The CDR3 nucleotides are TGTGCCTGGGAGGGTCCTGGGGCCAACACCGGGGAGCTGTTTTTT. Translated: CAWEGPGANTGELFF.

In DNA form, the CDR3 reads TGTGCCTGGAACAGGGTCCAAGAGACCCAGTACTTC. It is translated as CAWNRVQETQYF. J is TRBJ2-5 and V is TRBV30, with D possibly matching TRBD1 (6 bases). The CDR3 runs to 12 residues. V was trimmed by 4 bases and J by 1 base, leaving 7 bases between them. The germline gives CDR1 GTSNPN, CDR2 SVGIG (reference sequence).

The CDR3 spells CASSGGLHVYQETQYF. The CDR3 nucleotides are TGTGCCAGCAGTGGGGGCCTACATGTATACCAAGAGACCCAGTACTTC. The V gene is TRBV2, the J gene TRBJ2-5; D is possibly TRBD1 (5 bases). The V gene lost 4 bases and the J gene lost 0 bases, with 15 bases spanning the gap. The CDR3 has 16 residues. In germline, CDR1 is SNHLY, CDR2 FYNNEI.

This clone was detected only a few times. The V and J genes are TRBV29-1 and TRBJ2-6, with D perhaps matching TRBD2 (5 bases). From germline, CDR1 is SQVTM and CDR2 ANQGSEA. There are 17 residues in the CDR3. V lost 6 bases to trimming and J lost 2 bases, with 20 bases between them. The CDR3 protein is CSVAGVFRVTGANVLTF. The DNA for the CDR3 is TGCAGCGTGGCCGGGGTCTTTAGGGTGACTGGGGCCAACGTCCTGACTTTC. The whole variable domain, filled in from reference TRBV29-1 and TRBJ2-6, reads SAVISQKPSRDICQRGTSLTIQCQVDSQVTMMFWYRQQPGQSLTLIATANQGSEATYESGFVIDKFPISRPNLTFSTLTVSNMSPEDSSIYLCSVAGVFRVTGANVLTFGAGSRLTVL.

V gene TRBV7-9 combines with J gene TRBJ1-2; 7 bases agree with TRBD1. With V trimmed by 5 bases and J by 7 bases, 10 bases remained unmatched. Germline V gene data show CDR1 as SEHNR and CDR2 as FQNEAQ (reference sequence). This CDR3 has 14 amino acids. Here the CDR3 reads CASSRSGTAVGYTF. The CDR3 DNA reads TGTGCCAGCAGCCGTTCCGGGACAGCGGTTGGCTACACCTTC.

The sample holds a few counts of this clone. The chain is built from TRBV29-1 and TRBJ1-1; 10 bases are a match to TRBD1. V dropped 5 bases and J dropped 1; count of bases not matched to a gene: 7. The CDR3 consists of 15 residues. Germline values: CDR1 SQVTM, CDR2 ANQGSEA. The CDR3 here is CSVHGTGEGNTEAFF. In DNA, the CDR3 is TGCAGCGTTCATGGGACAGGGGAAGGGAACACTGAAGCTTTCTTT.

The chain employs TRBV9 and TRBJ2-7, with D tentatively TRBD2 (5 bases). Looked up from germline, CDR1 is SGDLS and CDR2 is YYNGEE. Trimming cost V 4 bases and J 4 bases, with 15 bases left between them. The CDR3 sequence is 14 residues long. In nucleotides, the CDR3 is TGTGCCAGCAGCACCGGGAAAGGGTTTTACGAGCAGTACTTC. This sequence encodes CASSTGKGFYEQYF.

The genes are TRBV7-9 and TRBJ2-7; perhaps TRBD2 as D (6 bases). Trimming shortened V by 4 bases and J by 2 bases, and 15 bases separated the two germline ends. CDR3 length: 15 amino acids. CDR1 is SEHNR, CDR2 FQNEAQ, per germline (reference sequence). The CDR3 here is CASSSPGTEAYEQYF. The CDR3 region has the DNA TGTGCCAGCAGCTCACCCGGGACTGAGGCCTACGAGCAGTACTTC.

The chain has TRBV7-3 and TRBJ2-3; D unclear. Looked up from germline, CDR1 is SGHTA and CDR2 is FQGTGA. The CDR3 runs 14 residues. Trimming removed 3 bases at V and 4 bases at J, with 11 bases between. Here the CDR3 DNA reads TGTGCCAGCAGCTTGACGAATAAACCAGATACGCAGTATTTT. It specifies CASSLTNKPDTQYF.

This clone was detected once. The V call is TRBV7-7, the J call TRBJ1-3; possible D gene TRBD1, 5 bases. Trimming took off 5 bases at V and 4 bases at J, with 15 bases between the two ends. This CDR3 region has 15 residues. CDR1 and CDR2 (germline): SSHAT, FNYEAQ (reference sequence). The CDR3: CASSLSAGSGNTIYF. In DNA form, the CDR3 reads TGTGCCAGCAGCCTTAGTGCAGGGAGCGGAAACACCATATATTTT.

This clone was recorded only once. J is TRBJ2-1 and V is TRBV4-1, with 8 bases lining up with TRBD1. Per the germline V gene, CDR1 is MGHRA and CDR2 is YSYEKL. The CDR3 is 15 amino acids. The J segment lost 1 base and the V segment lost 3 bases, leaving 2 bases of the junction unmatched. The CDR3 reads CASSQTGASYNEQFF. CDR3 DNA: TGCGCCAGCAGCCAGACAGGGGCTTCCTACAATGAGCAGTTCTTC.

The V and J genes are TRBV2 and TRBJ1-1, with D uncertain. Trimming pared 4 bases from V and 3 bases from J, leaving 15 bases between. This CDR3 is 15 amino acids long. Germline V lookup: CDR1 SNHLY, CDR2 FYNNEI. CDR3 sequence (DNA): TGTGCCAGCAGTGCTCCCCAAACGGTTCACACTGAAGCTTTCTTT. Protein: CASSAPQTVHTEAFF. Filled out from reference TRBV2 and TRBJ1-1, the complete variable domain reads EPEVTQTPSHQVTQMGQEVILRCVPISNHLYFYWYRQILGQKVEFLVSFYNNEISEKSEIFDDQFSVERPDGSNFTLKIRSTKLEDSAMYFCASSAPQTVHTEAFFGQGTRLTVV.

This clone is deemed medium-sized. The chain joins TRBV30 to TRBJ1-2; D is unresolved. V shed 0 bases and J shed 8 bases, with 16 bases lying between them. The CDR3 spans 14 residues. Germline assignment: CDR1 GTSNPN and CDR2 SVGIG (reference sequence). The chain's CDR3 is CAWSVRSLARGYTF. The DNA of the CDR3 is TGTGCCTGGAGTGTAAGGAGCCTAGCCAGGGGCTACACCTTC.

This CDR3 is CASSLDGRSNQPQHF. In nucleotides, the CDR3 is TGTGCCAGCAGCTTAGACGGTAGGAGCAATCAGCCCCAGCATTTT. The chain employs TRBV7-6 and TRBJ1-5; D unclear. Germline-derived CDR1 and CDR2 are SGHVS and FNYEAQ. This CDR3 is built from 15 residues. Trimming removed 1 base from V and 1 base from J, with 8 bases in between.

This clone was seen more than once but under ten times. The V call is TRBV28, the J call TRBJ2-7; 9 bases fit TRBD2. Per the germline V gene, CDR1 is MDHEN and CDR2 is SYDVKM. CDR3 size: 16 residues. V trimming: 5 bases; J trimming: 7 bases; junction bases outside the gene matches: 15. CDR3: CASSPPLAGGPGEQYF. The CDR3 DNA is TGTGCCAGCAGTCCCCCCCTGGCGGGAGGGCCTGGGGAGCAGTACTTC. Filled out from reference TRBV28 and TRBJ2-7, the complete variable domain reads DVKVTQSSRYLVKRTGEKVFLECVQDMDHENMFWYRQDPGLGLRLIYFSYDVKMKEKGDIPEGYSVSREKKERFSLILESASTNQTSMYLCASSPPLAGGPGEQYFGPGTRLTVT.

V usage is TRBV28 and J usage is TRBJ1-3; D is undetermined. V lost 7 bases, J lost 2 bases, and 9 bases lay in between. The CDR3 runs to 13 residues. CDR1 is MDHEN and CDR2 is SYDVKM in the germline V gene. The CDR3 loop reads CASTRATGNTIYF. CDR3 DNA: TGTGCCAGCACCCGCGCGACTGGAAACACCATATATTTT. The entire variable domain, with the rest obtained from reference TRBV28 and TRBJ1-3, is as follows: DVKVTQSSRYLVKRTGEKVFLECVQDMDHENMFWYRQDPGLGLRLIYFSYDVKMKEKGDIPEGYSVSREKKERFSLILESASTNQTSMYLCASTRATGNTIYFGEGSWLTVV.

The chain combines TRBV27 with TRBJ2-7, with a tentative D call TRBD1 (5 bases). Germline CDR1 reads MNHEY; CDR2 reads SMNVEV (reference sequence). Trimming took off 6 bases at V and 4 bases at J, with 19 bases between the two ends. The CDR3 runs to 15 residues. This CDR3 is CASSNGANRLYEQYF. CDR3 nucleotides: TGTGCCAGCAGCAATGGGGCAAACCGATTGTACGAGCAGTACTTC.

This chain's CDR3 is CASSVVGGGVEAFF. In nucleotides, the CDR3 is TGTGCCAGCAGCGTAGTTGGGGGAGGGGTTGAAGCTTTCTTT. This chain links TRBV9 with TRBJ1-1; TRBD1 is a possible D gene (5 bases). The V end lost 0 bases, the J end lost 7 bases, and 13 bases lay between the germline ends. There are 14 residues in the CDR3. Germline V gives CDR1 SGDLS, CDR2 YYNGEE.

This chain links TRBV27 with TRBJ2-7; perhaps D is TRBD1 or TRBD2 (5 bases each). The ends were cut back, 5 bases at V and 4 bases at J, with 18 bases in the middle. The CDR3 spans 15 residues. In germline, CDR1 is MNHEY, CDR2 SMNVEV (reference sequence). The chain's CDR3 is CASSARPGRAYEQYF. The CDR3 DNA reads TGTGCCAGCAGTGCACGACCGGGACGTGCATACGAGCAGTACTTC.

The chain links TRBV4-1 to TRBJ2-2; 12 nucleotides line up with TRBD1. The CDR3 spans 15 residues. The J segment lost 7 bases and the V segment lost 9 bases, leaving 9 bases of the junction unmatched. The germline CDR1 and CDR2 sequences are MGHRA and YSYEKL. In DNA form, the CDR3 reads TGCGCCAGTACGCCGGGACAGGGGGCGATCGGGGAGCTGTTTTTT. This translates into CASTPGQGAIGELFF.

J is TRBJ2-1 and V is TRBV27; no firm D call. CDR3 length: 14 amino acids. Trimming removed 6 bases at V and 6 bases at J, with 15 bases between. The V gene's germline CDR1 is MNHEY and CDR2 SMNVEV (reference sequence). The CDR3 loop reads CASRIGFPGNEQFF. In DNA form, the CDR3 reads TGTGCCAGCAGGATAGGATTCCCCGGCAATGAGCAGTTCTTC.

The rearrangement uses TRBV15 and TRBJ2-1; D not certain. V gave up 5 bases and J gave up 5 bases, with 13 bases separating them. The CDR3 consists of 14 residues. The germline gives CDR1 LNHNV, CDR2 YYDKDF (reference sequence). CDR3 amino acids: CATSSYDWNNEQFF. Here the CDR3 DNA reads TGTGCCACCAGCTCGTACGACTGGAACAATGAGCAGTTCTTC.

The chain couples TRBV30 to TRBJ2-7; tentative D call: TRBD2 (6 bases). Trimming stripped 0 bases from V and 1 base from J, with 10 bases between. This CDR3 is built from 14 residues. Looked up from germline, CDR1 is GTSNPN and CDR2 is SVGIG (reference sequence). The CDR3 spells CAWSVDSGSYEQYF. CDR3 bases: TGTGCCTGGAGTGTAGATAGCGGATCCTACGAGCAGTACTTC.

The chain joins TRBV27 to TRBJ2-1, with 11 bases matching TRBD2. J gave up 6 bases and V 5 bases, and 12 bases lay outside the gene matches. Germline V gene sequence: CDR1 MNHEY, CDR2 SMNVEV (reference sequence). This CDR3 contains 17 residues. This chain's CDR3 is CASSPTLGLAEVNEQFF. DNA for the CDR3: TGTGCCAGCAGTCCTACCTTGGGACTAGCGGAAGTCAATGAGCAGTTCTTC.

The V call is TRBV9, the J call TRBJ2-7; D is unclear. This CDR3 contains 15 residues. Germline V CDR1 and CDR2: SGDLS, YYNGEE. Trimming pared 0 bases from V and 3 bases from J, leaving 13 bases between. The CDR3 here is CASSVGSGVIYEQYF. In DNA, the CDR3 is TGTGCCAGCAGCGTAGGTTCCGGTGTCATCTACGAGCAGTACTTC.

This clone was found a few times. V gene TRBV19 combines with J gene TRBJ2-3; a possible D gene is TRBD1 (5 bases). CDR1 LNHDA and CDR2 SQIVND come from the germline V gene (reference sequence). The CDR3 is 14 residues long. The V gene lost 10 bases and the J gene lost 4 bases, with 18 bases spanning the gap. The CDR3: CATEQGFGADTQYF. The CDR3 bases are TGTGCCACTGAGCAGGGTTTTGGGGCAGATACGCAGTATTTT.

This clone was found a few times. This chain connects TRBV28 to TRBJ2-1; D is perhaps TRBD2 (7 bases). Per germline, CDR1 MDHEN and CDR2 SYDVKM. The CDR3 loop spans 16 amino acids. Trimming removed 4 bases at V and 5 bases at J, with 18 bases between. The CDR3: CASSSMRGTRNNEQFF. CDR3 DNA: TGTGCCAGCAGTTCCATGCGGGGGACACGTAACAATGAGCAGTTCTTC. Full variable domain (missing parts from reference TRBV28 and TRBJ2-1): DVKVTQSSRYLVKRTGEKVFLECVQDMDHENMFWYRQDPGLGLRLIYFSYDVKMKEKGDIPEGYSVSREKKERFSLILESASTNQTSMYLCASSSMRGTRNNEQFFGPGTRLTVL.

The chain combines TRBV5-8 with TRBJ2-3; D not certain. The V end lost 4 bases, the J end lost 0 bases, and 21 bases lay between the germline ends. Germline loops: CDR1 SGHTS, CDR2 YDEGEE. CDR3 length: 18 amino acids. CDR3 bases: TGTGCCAGCAGCCCCCAGTCTACAAAGGGCGATAGCACAGATACGCAGTATTTT. This translates into CASSPQSTKGDSTDTQYF.

This sequence joins TRBV9 and TRBJ2-2; maybe TRBD1 (5 bases). Trimming pared 2 bases from V and 0 bases from J, leaving 11 bases between. The CDR3 is 16 residues long. In germline, CDR1 is SGDLS, CDR2 YYNGEE. CDR3: CASSVRAPPNTGELFF. The CDR3 bases are TGTGCCAGCAGCGTCAGGGCCCCCCCGAACACCGGGGAGCTGTTTTTT.

The V gene is TRBV9, the J gene TRBJ1-2; D unclear. Trimming took off 2 bases at V and 4 bases at J, with 9 bases between the two ends. Germline CDR1 reads SGDLS; CDR2 reads YYNGEE. This CDR3 comprises 13 residues. The CDR3 is CASSVGQRYGYTF. The CDR3 DNA reads as TGTGCCAGCAGCGTTGGGCAGCGCTATGGCTACACCTTC.